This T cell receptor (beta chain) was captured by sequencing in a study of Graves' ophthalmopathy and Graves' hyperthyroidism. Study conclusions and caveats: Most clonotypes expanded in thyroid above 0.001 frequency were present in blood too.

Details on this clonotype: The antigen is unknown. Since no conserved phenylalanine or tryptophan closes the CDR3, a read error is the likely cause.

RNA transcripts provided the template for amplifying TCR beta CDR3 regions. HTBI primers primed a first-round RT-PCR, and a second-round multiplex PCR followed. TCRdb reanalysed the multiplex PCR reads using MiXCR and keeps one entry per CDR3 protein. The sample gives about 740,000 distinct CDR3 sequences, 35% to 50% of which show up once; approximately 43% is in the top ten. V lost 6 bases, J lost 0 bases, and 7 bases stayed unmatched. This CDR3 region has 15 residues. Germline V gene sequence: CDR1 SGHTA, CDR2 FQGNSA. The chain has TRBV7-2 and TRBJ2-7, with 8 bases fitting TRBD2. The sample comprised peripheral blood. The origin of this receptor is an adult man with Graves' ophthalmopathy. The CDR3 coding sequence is TGTGCCAGCAGTTTTAGCGGGACCTCCTCCTACGAGCAGTACTGC. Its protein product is CASSFSGTSSYEQYC.